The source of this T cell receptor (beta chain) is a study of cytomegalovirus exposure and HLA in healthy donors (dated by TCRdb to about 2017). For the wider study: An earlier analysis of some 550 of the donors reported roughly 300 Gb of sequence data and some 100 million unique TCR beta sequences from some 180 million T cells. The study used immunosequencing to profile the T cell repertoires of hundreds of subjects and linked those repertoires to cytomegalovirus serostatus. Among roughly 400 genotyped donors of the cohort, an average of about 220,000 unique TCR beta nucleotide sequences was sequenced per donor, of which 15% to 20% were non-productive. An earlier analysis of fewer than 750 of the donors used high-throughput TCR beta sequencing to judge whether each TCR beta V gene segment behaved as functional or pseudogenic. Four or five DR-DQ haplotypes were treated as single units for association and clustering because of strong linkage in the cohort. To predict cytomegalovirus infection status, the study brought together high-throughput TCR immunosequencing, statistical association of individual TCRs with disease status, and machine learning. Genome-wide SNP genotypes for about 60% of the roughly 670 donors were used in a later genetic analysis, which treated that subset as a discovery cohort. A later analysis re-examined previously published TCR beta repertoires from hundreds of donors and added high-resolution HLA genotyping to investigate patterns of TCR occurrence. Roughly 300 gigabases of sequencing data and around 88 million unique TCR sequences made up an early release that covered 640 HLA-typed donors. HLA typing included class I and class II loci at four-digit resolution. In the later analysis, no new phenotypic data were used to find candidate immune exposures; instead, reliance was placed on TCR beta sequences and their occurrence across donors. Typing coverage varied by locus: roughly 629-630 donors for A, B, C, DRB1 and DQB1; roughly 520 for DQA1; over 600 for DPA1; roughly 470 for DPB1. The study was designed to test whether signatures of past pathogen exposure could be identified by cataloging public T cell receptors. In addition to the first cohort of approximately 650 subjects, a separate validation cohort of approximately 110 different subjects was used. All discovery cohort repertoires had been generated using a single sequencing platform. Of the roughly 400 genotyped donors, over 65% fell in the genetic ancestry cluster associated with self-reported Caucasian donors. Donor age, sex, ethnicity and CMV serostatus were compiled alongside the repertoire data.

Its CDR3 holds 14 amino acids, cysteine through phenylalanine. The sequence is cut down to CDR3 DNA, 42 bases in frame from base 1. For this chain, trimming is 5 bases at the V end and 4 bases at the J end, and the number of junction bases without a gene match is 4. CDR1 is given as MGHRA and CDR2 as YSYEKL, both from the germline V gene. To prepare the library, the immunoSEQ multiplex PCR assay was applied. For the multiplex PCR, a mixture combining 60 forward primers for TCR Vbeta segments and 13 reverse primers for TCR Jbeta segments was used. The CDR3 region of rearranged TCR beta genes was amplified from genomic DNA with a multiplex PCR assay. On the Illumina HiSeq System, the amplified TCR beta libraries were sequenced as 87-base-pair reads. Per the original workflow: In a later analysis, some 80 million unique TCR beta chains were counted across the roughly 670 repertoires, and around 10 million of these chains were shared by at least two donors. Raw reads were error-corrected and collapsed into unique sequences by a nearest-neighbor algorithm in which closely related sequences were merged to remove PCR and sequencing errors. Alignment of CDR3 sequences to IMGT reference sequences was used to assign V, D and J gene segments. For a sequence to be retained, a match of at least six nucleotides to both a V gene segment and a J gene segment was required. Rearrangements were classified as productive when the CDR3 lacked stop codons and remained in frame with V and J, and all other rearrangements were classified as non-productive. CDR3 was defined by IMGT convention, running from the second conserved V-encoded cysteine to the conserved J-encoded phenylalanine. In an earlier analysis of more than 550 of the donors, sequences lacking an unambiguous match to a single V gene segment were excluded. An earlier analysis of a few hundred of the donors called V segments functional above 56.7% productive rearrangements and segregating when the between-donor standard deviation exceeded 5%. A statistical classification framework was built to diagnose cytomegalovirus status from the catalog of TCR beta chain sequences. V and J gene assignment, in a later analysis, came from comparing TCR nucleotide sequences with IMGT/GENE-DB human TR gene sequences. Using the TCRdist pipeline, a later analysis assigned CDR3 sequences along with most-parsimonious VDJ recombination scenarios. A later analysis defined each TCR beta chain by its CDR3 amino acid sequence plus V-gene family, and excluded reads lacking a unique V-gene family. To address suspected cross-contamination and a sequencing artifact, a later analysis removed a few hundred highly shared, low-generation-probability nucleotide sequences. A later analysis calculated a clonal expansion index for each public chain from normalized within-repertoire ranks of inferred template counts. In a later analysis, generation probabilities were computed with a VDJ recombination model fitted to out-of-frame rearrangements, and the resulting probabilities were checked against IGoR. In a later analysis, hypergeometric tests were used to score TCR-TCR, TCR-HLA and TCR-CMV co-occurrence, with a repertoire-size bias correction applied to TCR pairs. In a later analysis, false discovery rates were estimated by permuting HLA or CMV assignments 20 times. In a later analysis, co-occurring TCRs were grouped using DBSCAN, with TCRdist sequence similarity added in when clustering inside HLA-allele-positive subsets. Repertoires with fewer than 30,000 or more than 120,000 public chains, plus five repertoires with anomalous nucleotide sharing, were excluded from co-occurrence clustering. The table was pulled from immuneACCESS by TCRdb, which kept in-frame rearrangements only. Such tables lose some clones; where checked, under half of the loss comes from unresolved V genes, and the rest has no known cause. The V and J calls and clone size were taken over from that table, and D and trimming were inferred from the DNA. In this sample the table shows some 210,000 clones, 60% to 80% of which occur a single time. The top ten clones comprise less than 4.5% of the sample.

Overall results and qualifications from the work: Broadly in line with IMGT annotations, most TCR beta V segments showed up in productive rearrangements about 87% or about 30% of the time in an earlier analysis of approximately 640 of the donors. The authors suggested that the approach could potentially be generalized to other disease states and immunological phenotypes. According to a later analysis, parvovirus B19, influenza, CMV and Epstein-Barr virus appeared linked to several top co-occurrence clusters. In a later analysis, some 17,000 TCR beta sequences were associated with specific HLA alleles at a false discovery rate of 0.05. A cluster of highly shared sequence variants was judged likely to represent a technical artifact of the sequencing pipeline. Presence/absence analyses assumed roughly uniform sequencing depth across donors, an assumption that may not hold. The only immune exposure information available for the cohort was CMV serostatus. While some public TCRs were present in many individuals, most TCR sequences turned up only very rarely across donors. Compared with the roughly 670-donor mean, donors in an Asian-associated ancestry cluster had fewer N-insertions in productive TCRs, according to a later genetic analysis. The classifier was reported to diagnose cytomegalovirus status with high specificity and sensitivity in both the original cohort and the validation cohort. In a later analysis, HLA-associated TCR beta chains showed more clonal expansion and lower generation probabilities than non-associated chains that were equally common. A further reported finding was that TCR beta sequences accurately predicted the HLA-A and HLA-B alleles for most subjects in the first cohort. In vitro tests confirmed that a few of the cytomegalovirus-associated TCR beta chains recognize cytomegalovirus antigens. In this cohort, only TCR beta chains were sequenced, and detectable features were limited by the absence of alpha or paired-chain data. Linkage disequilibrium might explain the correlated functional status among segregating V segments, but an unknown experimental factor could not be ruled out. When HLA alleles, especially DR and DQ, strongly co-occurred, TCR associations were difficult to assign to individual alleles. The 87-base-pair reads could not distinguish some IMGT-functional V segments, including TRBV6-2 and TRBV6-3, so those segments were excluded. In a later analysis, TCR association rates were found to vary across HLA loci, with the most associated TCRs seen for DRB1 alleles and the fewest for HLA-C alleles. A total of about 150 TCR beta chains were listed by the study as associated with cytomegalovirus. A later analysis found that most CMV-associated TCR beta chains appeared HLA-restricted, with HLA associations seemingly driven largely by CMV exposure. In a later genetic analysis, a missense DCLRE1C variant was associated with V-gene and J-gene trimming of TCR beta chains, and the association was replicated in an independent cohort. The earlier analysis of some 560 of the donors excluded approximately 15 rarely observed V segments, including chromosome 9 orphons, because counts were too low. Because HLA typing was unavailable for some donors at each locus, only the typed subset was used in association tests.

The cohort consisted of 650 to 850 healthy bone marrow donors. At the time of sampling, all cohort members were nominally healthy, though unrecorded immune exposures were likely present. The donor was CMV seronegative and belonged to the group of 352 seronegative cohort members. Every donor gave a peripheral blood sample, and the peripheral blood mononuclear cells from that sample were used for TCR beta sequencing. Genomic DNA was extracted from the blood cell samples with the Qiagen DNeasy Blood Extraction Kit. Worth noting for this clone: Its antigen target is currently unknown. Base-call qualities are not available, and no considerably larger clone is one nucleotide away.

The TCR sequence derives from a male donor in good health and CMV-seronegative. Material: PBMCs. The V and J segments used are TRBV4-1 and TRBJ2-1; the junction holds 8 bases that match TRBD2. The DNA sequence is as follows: TGCGCCAGCAGCGAGCGGGGGCCTTACAATGAGCAGTTCTTC. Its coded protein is CASSERGPYNEQFF.